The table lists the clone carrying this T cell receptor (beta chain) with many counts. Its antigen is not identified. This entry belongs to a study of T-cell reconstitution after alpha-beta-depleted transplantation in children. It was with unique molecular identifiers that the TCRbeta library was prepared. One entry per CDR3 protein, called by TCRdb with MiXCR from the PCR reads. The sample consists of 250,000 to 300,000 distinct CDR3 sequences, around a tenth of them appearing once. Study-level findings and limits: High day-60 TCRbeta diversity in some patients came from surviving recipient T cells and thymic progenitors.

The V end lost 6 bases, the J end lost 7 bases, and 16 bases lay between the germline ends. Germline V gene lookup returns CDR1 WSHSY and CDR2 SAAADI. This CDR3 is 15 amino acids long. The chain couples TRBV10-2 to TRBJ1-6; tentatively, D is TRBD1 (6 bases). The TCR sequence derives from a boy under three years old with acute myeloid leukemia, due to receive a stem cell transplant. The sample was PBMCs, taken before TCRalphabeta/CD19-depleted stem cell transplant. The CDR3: CASRGAAVRNSPLHF. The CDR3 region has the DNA TGCGCCAGCAGGGGGGCGGCGGTCAGGAATTCACCCCTCCACTTT.